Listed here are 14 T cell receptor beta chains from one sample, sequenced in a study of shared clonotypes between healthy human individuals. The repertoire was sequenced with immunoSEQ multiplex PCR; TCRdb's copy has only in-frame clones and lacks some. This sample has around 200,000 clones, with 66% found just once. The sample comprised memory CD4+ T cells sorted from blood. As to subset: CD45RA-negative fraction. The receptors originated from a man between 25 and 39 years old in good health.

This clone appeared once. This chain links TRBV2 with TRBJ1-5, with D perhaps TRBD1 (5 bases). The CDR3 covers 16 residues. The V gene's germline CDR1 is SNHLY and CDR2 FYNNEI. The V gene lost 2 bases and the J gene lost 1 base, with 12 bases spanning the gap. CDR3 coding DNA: TGTGCCAGCAGTGAATGGGGCATTCAAAGCAATCAGCCCCAGCATTTT. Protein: CASSEWGIQSNQPQHF.

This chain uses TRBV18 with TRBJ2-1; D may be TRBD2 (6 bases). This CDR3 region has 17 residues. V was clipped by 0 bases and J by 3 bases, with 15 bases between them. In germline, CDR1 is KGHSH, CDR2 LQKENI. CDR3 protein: CASSPPLASEFYNEQFF. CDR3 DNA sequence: TGTGCCAGCTCACCACCGTTGGCTAGCGAATTCTACAATGAGCAGTTCTTC.

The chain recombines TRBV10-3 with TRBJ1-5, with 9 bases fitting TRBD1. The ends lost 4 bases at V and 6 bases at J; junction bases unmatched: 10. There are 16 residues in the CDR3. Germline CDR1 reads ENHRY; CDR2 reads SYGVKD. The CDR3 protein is CAISVGDRVAGQPQHF. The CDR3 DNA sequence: TGTGCCATCAGTGTCGGGGACAGGGTAGCAGGTCAGCCCCAGCATTTT.

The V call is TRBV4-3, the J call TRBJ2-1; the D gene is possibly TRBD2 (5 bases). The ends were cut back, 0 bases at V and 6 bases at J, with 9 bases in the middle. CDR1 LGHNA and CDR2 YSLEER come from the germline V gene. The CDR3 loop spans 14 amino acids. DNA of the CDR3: TGCGCCAGCAGCCAAGATCACACTAGCAATGAGCAGTTCTTC. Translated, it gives CASSQDHTSNEQFF.

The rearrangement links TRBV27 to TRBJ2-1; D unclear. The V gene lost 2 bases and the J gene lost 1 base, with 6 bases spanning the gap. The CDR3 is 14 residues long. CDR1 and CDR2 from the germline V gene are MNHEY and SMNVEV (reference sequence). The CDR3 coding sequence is TGTGCCAGCAGTTTAAAGTTGTCCTACAATGAGCAGTTCTTC. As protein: CASSLKLSYNEQFF.

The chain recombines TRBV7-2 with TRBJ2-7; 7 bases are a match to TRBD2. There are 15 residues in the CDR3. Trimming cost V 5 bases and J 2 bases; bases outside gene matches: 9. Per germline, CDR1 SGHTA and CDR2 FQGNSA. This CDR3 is CASSRRASGTYEQYF. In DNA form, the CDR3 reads TGTGCCAGCAGCCGCCGGGCTAGCGGCACCTACGAGCAGTACTTC.

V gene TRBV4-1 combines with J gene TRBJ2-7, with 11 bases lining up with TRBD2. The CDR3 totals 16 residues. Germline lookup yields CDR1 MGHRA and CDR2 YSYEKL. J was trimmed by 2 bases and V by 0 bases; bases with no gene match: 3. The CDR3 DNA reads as TGCGCCAGCAGCCAAGATCAGACTAGCGGGGCCTACGAGCAGTACTTC. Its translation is CASSQDQTSGAYEQYF.

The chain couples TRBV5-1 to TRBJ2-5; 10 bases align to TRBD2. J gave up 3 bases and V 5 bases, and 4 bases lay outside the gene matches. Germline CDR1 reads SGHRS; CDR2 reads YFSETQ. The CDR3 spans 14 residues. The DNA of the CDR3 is TGCGCCAGCAGGGGGACTAGCGAAAAAGAGACCCAGTACTTC. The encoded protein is CASRGTSEKETQYF.

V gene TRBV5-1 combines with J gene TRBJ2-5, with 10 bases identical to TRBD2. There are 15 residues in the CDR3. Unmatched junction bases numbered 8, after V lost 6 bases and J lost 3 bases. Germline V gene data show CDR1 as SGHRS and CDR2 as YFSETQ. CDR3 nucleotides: TGCGCCAGCAAACTAGCCGGGACTAGCGAAGAGACCCAGTACTTC. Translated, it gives CASKLAGTSEETQYF.

The CDR3 loop reads CASRVSSGELFF. The CDR3 DNA reads TGTGCCAGCAGAGTTAGTTCCGGGGAGCTGTTTTTT. The rearrangement joins TRBV6-1 to TRBJ2-2; the D is unclear. Germline V gene sequence: CDR1 MNHNS, CDR2 SASEGT. The CDR3 extends over 12 amino acids. V was pared by 6 bases and J by 6 bases, with 8 bases between.

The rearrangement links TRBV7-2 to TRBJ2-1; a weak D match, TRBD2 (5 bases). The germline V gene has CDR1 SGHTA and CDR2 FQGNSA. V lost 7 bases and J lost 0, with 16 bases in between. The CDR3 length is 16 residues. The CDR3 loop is CASIPAAASSYNEQFF. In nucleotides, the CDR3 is TGTGCCAGCATCCCAGCGGCCGCGAGCTCCTACAATGAGCAGTTCTTC.

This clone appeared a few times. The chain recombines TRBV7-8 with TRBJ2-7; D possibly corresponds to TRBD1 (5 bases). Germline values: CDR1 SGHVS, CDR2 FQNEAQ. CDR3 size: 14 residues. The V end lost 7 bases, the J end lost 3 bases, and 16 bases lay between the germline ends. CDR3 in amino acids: CASNIQGASYEQYF. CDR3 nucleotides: TGTGCCAGCAACATTCAAGGGGCTAGCTACGAGCAGTACTTC.

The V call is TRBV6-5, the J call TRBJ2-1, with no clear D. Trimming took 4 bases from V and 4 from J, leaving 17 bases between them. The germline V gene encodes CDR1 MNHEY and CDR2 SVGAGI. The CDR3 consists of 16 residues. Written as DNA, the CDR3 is TGTGCCAGCAGTTTCCGTCGGCAGGCTGTATACAATGAGCAGTTCTTC. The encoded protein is CASSFRRQAVYNEQFF.

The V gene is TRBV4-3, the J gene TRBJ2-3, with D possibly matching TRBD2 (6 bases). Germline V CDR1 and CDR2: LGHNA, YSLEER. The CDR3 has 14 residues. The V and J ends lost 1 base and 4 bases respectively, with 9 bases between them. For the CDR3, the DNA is TGCGCCAGCAGCCAAGCACTAGCCCCAGATACGCAGTATTTT. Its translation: CASSQALAPDTQYF.